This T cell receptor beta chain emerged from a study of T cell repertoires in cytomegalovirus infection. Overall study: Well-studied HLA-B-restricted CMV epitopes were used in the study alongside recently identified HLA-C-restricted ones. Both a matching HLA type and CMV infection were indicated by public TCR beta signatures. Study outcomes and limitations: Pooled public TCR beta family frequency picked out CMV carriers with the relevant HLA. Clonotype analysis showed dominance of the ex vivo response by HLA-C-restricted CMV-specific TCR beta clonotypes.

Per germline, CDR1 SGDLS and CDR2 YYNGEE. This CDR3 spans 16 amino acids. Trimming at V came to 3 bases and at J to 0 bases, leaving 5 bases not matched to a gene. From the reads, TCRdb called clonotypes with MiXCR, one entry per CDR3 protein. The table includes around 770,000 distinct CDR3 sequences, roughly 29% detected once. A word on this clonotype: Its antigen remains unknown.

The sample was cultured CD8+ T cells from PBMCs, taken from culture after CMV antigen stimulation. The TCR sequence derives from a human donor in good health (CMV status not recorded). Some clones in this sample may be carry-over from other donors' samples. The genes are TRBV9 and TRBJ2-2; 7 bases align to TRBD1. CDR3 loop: CASSESGGANTGELFF. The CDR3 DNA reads TGTGCCAGCAGCGAATCAGGGGGTGCGAACACCGGGGAGCTGTTTTTT.